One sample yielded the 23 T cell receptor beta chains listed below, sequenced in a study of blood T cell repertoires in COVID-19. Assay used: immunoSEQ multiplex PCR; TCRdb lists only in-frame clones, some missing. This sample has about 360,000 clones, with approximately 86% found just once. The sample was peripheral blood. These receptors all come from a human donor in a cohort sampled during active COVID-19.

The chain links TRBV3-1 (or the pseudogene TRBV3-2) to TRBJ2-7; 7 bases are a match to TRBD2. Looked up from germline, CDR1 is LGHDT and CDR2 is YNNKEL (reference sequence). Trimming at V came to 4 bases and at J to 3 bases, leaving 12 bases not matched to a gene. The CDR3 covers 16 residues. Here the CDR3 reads CASSPSTGTKGYEQYF. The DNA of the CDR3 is TGTGCCAGCAGCCCGTCCACCGGGACTAAAGGCTACGAGCAGTACTTC.

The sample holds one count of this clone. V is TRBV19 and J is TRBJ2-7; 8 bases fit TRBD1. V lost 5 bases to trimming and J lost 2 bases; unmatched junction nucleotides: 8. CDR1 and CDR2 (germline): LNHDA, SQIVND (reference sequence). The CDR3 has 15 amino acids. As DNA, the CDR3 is TGTGCCAGTAGTTCGGACAGGGCGTTTCCCTACGAGCAGTACTTC. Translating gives CASSSDRAFPYEQYF.

Here the CDR3 reads CASSPNYGGSSTDTQYF. CDR3 in DNA: TGCGCCAGCAGCCCCAACTACGGAGGGTCAAGCACAGATACGCAGTATTTT. This sequence joins TRBV5-1 and TRBJ2-3, with D perhaps matching TRBD2 (6 bases). Germline V gene lookup returns CDR1 SGHRS and CDR2 YFSETQ. Trimming took off 4 bases at V and 0 bases at J, with 18 bases between the two ends. The CDR3 extends over 17 amino acids.

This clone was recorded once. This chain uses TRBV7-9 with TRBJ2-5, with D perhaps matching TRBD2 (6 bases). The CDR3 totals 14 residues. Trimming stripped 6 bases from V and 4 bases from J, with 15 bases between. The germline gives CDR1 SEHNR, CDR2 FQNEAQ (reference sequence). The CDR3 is CASSPSAEGETQYF. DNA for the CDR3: TGTGCCAGCAGTCCTAGCGCGGAGGGAGAGACCCAGTACTTC.

DNA for the CDR3: TGCGCCAGCAGCTTCACAGTAGACTACGAGCAGTACTTC. As protein: CASSFTVDYEQYF. V gene TRBV5-1 combines with J gene TRBJ2-7; D gene ambiguous. From germline, CDR1 is SGHRS and CDR2 YFSETQ. Trimming removed 2 bases from V and 3 bases from J, with 9 bases in between. This CDR3 is built from 13 residues.

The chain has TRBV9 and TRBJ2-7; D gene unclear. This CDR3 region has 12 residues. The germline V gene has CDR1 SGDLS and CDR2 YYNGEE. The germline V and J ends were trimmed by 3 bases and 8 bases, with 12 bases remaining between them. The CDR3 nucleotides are TGTGCCAGCAGCGCCGTAGATACGAAGCAGTACTTC. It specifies CASSAVDTKQYF. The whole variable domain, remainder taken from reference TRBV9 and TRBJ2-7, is DSGVTQTPKHLITATGQRVTLRCSPRSGDLSVYWYQQSLDQGLQFLIQYYNGEERAKGNILERFSAQQFPDLHSELNLSSLELGDSALYFCASSAVDTKQYFGPGTRLTVT.

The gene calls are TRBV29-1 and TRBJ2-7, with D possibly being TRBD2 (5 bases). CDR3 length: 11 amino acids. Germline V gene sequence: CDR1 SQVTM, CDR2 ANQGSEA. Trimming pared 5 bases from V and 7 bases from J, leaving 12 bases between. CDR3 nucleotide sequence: TGCAGCGTTTTGGTCAGCGGAGAGCAGTACTTC. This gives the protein CSVLVSGEQYF.

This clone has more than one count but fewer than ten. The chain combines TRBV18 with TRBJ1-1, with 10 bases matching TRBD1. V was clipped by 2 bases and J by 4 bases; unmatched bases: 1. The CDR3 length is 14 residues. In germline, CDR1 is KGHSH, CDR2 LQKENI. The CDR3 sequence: CASSPGTGVTEAFF. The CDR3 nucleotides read TGTGCCAGCTCACCAGGGACAGGGGTCACTGAAGCTTTCTTT.

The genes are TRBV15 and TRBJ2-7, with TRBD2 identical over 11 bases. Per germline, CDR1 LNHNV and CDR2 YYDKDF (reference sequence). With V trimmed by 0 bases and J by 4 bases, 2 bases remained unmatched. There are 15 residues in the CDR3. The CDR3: CATSRETSGIYEQYF. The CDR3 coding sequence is TGTGCCACCAGCAGAGAGACTAGCGGGATTTACGAGCAGTACTTC.

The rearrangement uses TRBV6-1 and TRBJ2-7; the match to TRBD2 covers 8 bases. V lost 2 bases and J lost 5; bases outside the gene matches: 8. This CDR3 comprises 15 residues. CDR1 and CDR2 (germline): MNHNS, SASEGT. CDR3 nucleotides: TGTGCCAGCAGTGAAATTAGGAGCGGGAGCCACGAGCAGTACTTC. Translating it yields CASSEIRSGSHEQYF.

The CDR3 loop is CASSLVDTNTEAFF. In DNA, the CDR3 is TGTGCCAGCAGTTTAGTCGACACGAACACTGAAGCTTTCTTT. The V and J genes are TRBV28 and TRBJ1-1; unclear D gene. CDR1 and CDR2 (germline): MDHEN, SYDVKM. CDR3 length: 14 residues. Trimming removed 2 bases at V and 1 base at J, with 8 bases between. Complete variable domain (other parts from reference TRBV28 and TRBJ1-1): DVKVTQSSRYLVKRTGEKVFLECVQDMDHENMFWYRQDPGLGLRLIYFSYDVKMKEKGDIPEGYSVSREKKERFSLILESASTNQTSMYLCASSLVDTNTEAFFGQGTRLTVV.

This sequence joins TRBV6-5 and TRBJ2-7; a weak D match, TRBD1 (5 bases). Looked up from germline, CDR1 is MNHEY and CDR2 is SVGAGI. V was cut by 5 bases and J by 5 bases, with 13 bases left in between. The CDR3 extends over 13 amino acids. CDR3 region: CASSTQGRNEQYF. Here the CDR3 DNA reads TGTGCCAGCAGTACTCAGGGTAGGAACGAGCAGTACTTC.

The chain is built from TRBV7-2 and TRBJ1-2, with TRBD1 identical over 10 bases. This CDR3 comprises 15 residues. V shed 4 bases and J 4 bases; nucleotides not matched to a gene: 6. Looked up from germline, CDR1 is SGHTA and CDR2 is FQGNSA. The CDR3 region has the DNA TGTGCCAGCAGCTACGGGACAGGGGCCCCCTATGGCTACACCTTC. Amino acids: CASSYGTGAPYGYTF.

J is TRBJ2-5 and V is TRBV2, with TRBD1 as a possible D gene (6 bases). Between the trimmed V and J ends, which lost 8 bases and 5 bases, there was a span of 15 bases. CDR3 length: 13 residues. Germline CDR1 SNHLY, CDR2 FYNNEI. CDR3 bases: TGTGCCAGCGGGCCCCCAGGGGAGGAGACCCAGTACTTC. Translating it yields CASGPPGEETQYF. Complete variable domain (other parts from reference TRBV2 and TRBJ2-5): EPEVTQTPSHQVTQMGQEVILRCVPISNHLYFYWYRQILGQKVEFLVSFYNNEISEKSEIFDDQFSVERPDGSNFTLKIRSTKLEDSAMYFCASGPPGEETQYFGPGTRLLVL.

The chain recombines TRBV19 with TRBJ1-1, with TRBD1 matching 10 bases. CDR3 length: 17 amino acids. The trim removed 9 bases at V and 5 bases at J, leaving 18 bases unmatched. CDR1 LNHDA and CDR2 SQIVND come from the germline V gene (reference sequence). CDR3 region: CASSNPGTGEDRTEAFF. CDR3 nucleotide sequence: TGTGCCAGCTCTAACCCCGGGACAGGGGAAGATAGAACTGAAGCTTTCTTT.

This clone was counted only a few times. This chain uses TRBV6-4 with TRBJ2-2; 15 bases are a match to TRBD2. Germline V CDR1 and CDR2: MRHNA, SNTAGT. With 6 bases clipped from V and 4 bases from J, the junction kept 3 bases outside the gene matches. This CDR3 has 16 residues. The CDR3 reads CASSGLAGGTTGELFF. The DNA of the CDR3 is TGTGCCAGCAGCGGACTAGCGGGGGGGACCACCGGGGAGCTGTTTTTT.

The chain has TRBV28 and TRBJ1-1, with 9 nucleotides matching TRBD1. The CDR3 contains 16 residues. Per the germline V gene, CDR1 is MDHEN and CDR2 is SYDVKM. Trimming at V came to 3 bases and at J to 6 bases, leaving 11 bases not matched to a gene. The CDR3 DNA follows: TGTGCCAGCAGTTTTTCTTATAGGACAGGGGAATCTGAAGCTTTCTTT. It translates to CASSFSYRTGESEAFF.

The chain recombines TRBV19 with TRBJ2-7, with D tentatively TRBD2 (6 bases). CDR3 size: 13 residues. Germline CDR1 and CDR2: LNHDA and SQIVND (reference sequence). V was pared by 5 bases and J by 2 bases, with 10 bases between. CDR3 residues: CASSPPGAYEQYF. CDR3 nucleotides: TGTGCCAGTAGTCCTCCGGGAGCCTACGAGCAGTACTTC.

The CDR3 sequence is CASSRAGAGNSPLHF. CDR3 bases: TGTGCCAGCAGTCGAGCAGGGGCTGGAAATTCACCCCTCCACTTT. V is TRBV28 and J is TRBJ1-6; TRBD1 is a possible D gene (6 bases). This CDR3 region has 15 residues. Germline loops: CDR1 MDHEN, CDR2 SYDVKM. V gave up 5 bases and J gave up 7 bases, with 15 bases separating them.

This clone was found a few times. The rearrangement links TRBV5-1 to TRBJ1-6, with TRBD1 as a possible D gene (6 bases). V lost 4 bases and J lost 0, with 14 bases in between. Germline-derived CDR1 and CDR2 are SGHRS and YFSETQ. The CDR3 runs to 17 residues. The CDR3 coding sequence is TGCGCCAGCAGCCCCGGGACAACCAGCTCCTATAATTCACCCCTCCACTTT. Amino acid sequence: CASSPGTTSSYNSPLHF.

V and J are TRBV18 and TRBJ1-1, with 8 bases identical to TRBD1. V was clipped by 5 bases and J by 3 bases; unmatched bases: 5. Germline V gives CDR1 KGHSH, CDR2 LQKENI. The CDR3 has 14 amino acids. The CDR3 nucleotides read TGTGCCAGCTCAGTGGACAGGGTGGACACTGAAGCTTTCTTT. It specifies CASSVDRVDTEAFF. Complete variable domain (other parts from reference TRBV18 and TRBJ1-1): NAGVMQNPRHLVRRRGQEARLRCSPMKGHSHVYWYRQLPEEGLKFMVYLQKENIIDESGMPKERFSAEFPKEGPSILRIQQVVRGDSAAYFCASSVDRVDTEAFFGQGTRLTVV.

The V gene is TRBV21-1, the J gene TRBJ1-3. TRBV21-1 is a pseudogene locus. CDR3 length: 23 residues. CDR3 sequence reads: CASSLTDRTPLLLIRGLGNTIYF. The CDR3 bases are TGTGCCAGCAGCTTGACGGACCGGACTCCCCTCCTGCTCATTAGAGGATTGGGAAACACCATATATTTT.

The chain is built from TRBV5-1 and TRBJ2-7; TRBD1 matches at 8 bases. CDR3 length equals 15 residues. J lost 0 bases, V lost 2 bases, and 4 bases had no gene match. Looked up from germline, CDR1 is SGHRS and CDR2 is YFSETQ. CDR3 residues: CASSFGQGASYEQYF. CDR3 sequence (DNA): TGCGCCAGCAGCTTTGGACAGGGAGCCTCCTACGAGCAGTACTTC.